The clone carrying this TCR beta chain was counted between two and nine times. The target antigen is unknown. The data were taken from a study of T cell repertoires in cytomegalovirus infection. TCRdb reanalysed the reads using MiXCR and keeps one entry per CDR3 protein. The data show hundreds of thousands of distinct CDR3 sequences, less than 40% seen once. The length of the CDR3 is 15 residues. CDR1 SGDLS and CDR2 YYNGEE come from the germline V gene. V was clipped by 0 bases and J by 3 bases, with 12 bases between them. Material: cultured CD8+ T cells from PBMCs, obtained from culture after CMV antigen stimulation. The chain links TRBV9 to TRBJ1-1; D may be TRBD1 (6 bases). The receptor was isolated from a human donor in good health (CMV status not recorded). Some clones in this sample may be carry-over from other donors' samples. The CDR3 loop is CASSVGGAKDTEAFF. The DNA of the CDR3 is TGTGCCAGCAGCGTAGGGGGGGCAAAGGACACTGAAGCTTTCTTT.